This TCR beta chain was documented in a study of cytomegalovirus exposure and HLA in healthy donors. Study information: Drawn from HLA-typed donors, roughly 87 million unique TCRs were held in an early data release.

General observations from the study: The authors later linked a missense DCLRE1C variant to TCR beta V- and J-gene trimming. The study assumed roughly uniform donor sequencing depth for presence/absence analyses.

CDR1 is GTSNPN and CDR2 is SVGIG in the germline V gene (reference sequence). The CDR3 totals 14 residues. Trimming removed 3 bases from V and 5 bases from J, with 16 bases in between. As for this clone: Its specificity is unknown.

In the PCR, 60 Vbeta and 13 Jbeta primers were used. Libraries were prepared by immunoSEQ multiplex PCR; TCRdb keeps only in-frame clonotypes and omits some of them. The sample has 150,000 to 200,000 clones; approximately 76% are singletons. This receptor was identified in a female donor in good health and CMV-seronegative. Sequences were obtained from PBMCs. V usage is TRBV30 and J usage is TRBJ1-1; D is possibly TRBD1 (6 bases). CDR3 DNA: TGTGCCTGGAGCGTAACAGGGTTTTGGACTGAAGCTTTCTTT. It yields the protein CAWSVTGFWTEAFF.